This T cell receptor (beta chain) came from a study of patients and donors after allogeneic stem cell transplantation. In its sample, this clonotype was seen many times. V lost 0 bases, J lost 11 bases, and 11 bases lay in between. This CDR3 contains 13 residues. The germline gives CDR1 WSHSY, CDR2 SAAADI. Via MiXCR, TCRdb re-called the RT-PCR reads, giving one row per CDR3 protein. The sample has 87,000 or so distinct CDR3 sequences; just under 5% are singletons. Sequencing input: blood, either unsorted or a sorted T cell fraction (not recorded which). The clonotype comes from a human donor who was either an allogeneic HSCT recipient or a stem cell or donor lymphocyte infusion donor (not recorded which). It is not recorded whose cells these are; they may come from a transplant donor. The rearrangement joins TRBV10-2 to TRBJ1-5, with D unresolved. The CDR3 DNA reads as TGCGCCAGCAGTGAGTCGAGAAGGGAAGCCCAGCATTTT. It is translated as CASSESRREAQHF.